Listed below are T cell receptor beta chains from one sample, sequenced in a study of shared clonotypes between healthy human individuals. Repertoires were generated with immunoSEQ multiplex PCR, while TCRdb's copy carries only in-frame clones and drops some. Among some 1,400,000 clones listed, around 97% were seen once. The sequencing input was naive CD4+ T cells sorted from blood. The receptors derive from a man aged 25-40 years in good health. CDR3s include the opening cysteine and the closing phenylalanine or tryptophan. The order of the fields is V gene, clone size, J gene, D gene, CDR3 protein, CDR3 DNA. The D gene is left open where the match is weak. Only part of the rows carry a size: once, few, many, or a class if the clone is expanded.

>TRBV9|.|TRBJ2-7|.
CASSPPSSYEQYF
TGTGCCAGCAGCCCCCCGAGCTCCTACGAGCAGTACTTC
>TRBV6-1|.|TRBJ2-7|.
CASRTNREGEQYF
TGTGCCAGCAGAACGAACAGGGAGGGCGAGCAGTACTTC
>TRBV10-2|once|TRBJ2-1|TRBD2
CASSEGLAGVYEQFF
TGCGCCAGCAGTGAGGGACTAGCGGGAGTATATGAGCAGTTCTTC
>TRBV7-9|.|TRBJ2-3|TRBD2
CASSSRGGSTDTQYF
TGTGCCAGCAGCTCTCGGGGGGGGAGCACAGATACGCAGTATTTT
>TRBV5-1|.|TRBJ2-2|TRBD2
CASSLGLAGVPGELFF
TGCGCCAGCAGCTTAGGACTAGCGGGAGTGCCCGGGGAGCTGTTTTTT
>TRBV27|.|TRBJ2-6|TRBD2
CASSFRGGSGTSGANVLTF
TGTGCCAGCAGTTTTCGTGGGGGTAGCGGGACCTCTGGGGCCAACGTCCTGACTTTC
>TRBV29-1|.|TRBJ2-7|.
CSGAEGGLSYEQYF
TGCAGCGGGGCGGAGGGGGGTCTTTCCTACGAGCAGTACTTC
>TRBV14|.|TRBJ2-1|TRBD2
CASSQRILAGPYNEQFF
TGTGCCAGCAGCCAAAGAATTCTAGCGGGACCCTACAATGAGCAGTTCTTC
>TRBV10-3|.|TRBJ2-5|TRBD1
CAISEFRRTGRQETQYF
TGTGCCATCAGTGAGTTTCGTCGGACAGGGCGACAAGAGACCCAGTACTTC
>TRBV5-1|.|TRBJ1-2|.
CASSLNGANYGYTF
TGCGCCAGCAGCTTGAACGGTGCTAACTATGGCTACACCTTC
>TRBV30|.|TRBJ1-5|.
CAWRDGGRGNQPQHF
TGTGCCTGGAGGGACGGGGGCCGTGGCAATCAGCCCCAGCATTTT
>TRBV30|.|TRBJ2-7|TRBD2
CAWSRQREGGLYEQYF
TGTGCCTGGAGCCGGCAGCGGGAGGGTGGGTTGTACGAGCAGTACTTC
>TRBV6-1|.|TRBJ1-4|TRBD1
CASSVQGEGWSNEKLFF
TGTGCCAGCAGTGTACAGGGGGAAGGGTGGTCTAATGAAAAACTGTTTTTT
>TRBV4-2|.|TRBJ2-1|TRBD2
CASSPPGTSGYNEQFF
TGTGCCAGCAGTCCCCCCGGGACTAGCGGGTACAATGAGCAGTTCTTC
>TRBV6-1|.|TRBJ1-1|.
CASSEGGGTEAFF
TGTGCCAGCAGTGAAGGTGGGGGCACTGAAGCTTTCTTT
>TRBV5-1|.|TRBJ2-2|.
CASSFKGPPGGELFF
TGCGCCAGCAGCTTCAAGGGCCCCCCGGGGGGGGAGCTGTTTTTT
>TRBV7-8|.|TRBJ1-2|.
CASSLAVDRANYGYTF
TGTGCCAGCAGCTTAGCGGTCGACAGAGCTAACTATGGCTACACCTTC
>TRBV19|once|TRBJ2-1|TRBD2
CASSYRSGRDYNEQFF
TGTGCCAGTAGTTATAGGAGCGGGAGGGACTACAATGAGCAGTTCTTC
>TRBV9|once|TRBJ2-1|.
CASSALTRGGEQFF
TGTGCCAGCAGCGCCCTGACTAGGGGAGGAGAGCAGTTCTTC
>TRBV6-5|.|TRBJ2-2|.
CASSYTTGELFF
TGTGCCAGCAGTTACACAACCGGGGAGCTGTTTTTT
>TRBV9|.|TRBJ2-1|TRBD2
CASSVVSLAVYNEQFF
TGTGCCAGCAGCGTAGTCAGCCTAGCGGTCTACAATGAGCAGTTCTTC
>TRBV28|.|TRBJ2-3|.
CASSPRHREDTQYF
TGTGCCAGCAGTCCCCGCCACAGGGAGGATACGCAGTATTTT
>TRBV29-1|.|TRBJ2-3|.
CSVGLLVDTQYF
TGCAGCGTTGGGCTACTAGTAGATACGCAGTATTTT
>TRBV10-3|.|TRBJ2-2|TRBD2
CAISVLLAGGAGELFF
TGTGCCATCAGTGTACTCCTAGCGGGAGGTGCCGGGGAGCTGTTTTTT
>TRBV7-9|.|TRBJ1-1|.
CASRLTLNTEAFF
TGTGCCAGCAGGTTGACATTGAACACTGAAGCTTTCTTT
>TRBV4-1|.|TRBJ2-6|.
CASSQFFSGANVLTF
TGCGCCAGCAGCCAATTCTTCTCTGGGGCCAACGTCCTGACTTTC
>TRBV5-1|.|TRBJ2-5|TRBD1
CASSLSGQGETQYF
TGCGCCAGCAGCTTGTCCGGACAGGGGGAGACCCAGTACTTC
>TRBV30|.|TRBJ1-1|.
CAWNTGIMNTEAFF
TGTGCCTGGAATACCGGGATCATGAACACTGAAGCTTTCTTT
>TRBV5-1|.|TRBJ2-5|TRBD1
CASSTSSDRVAETQYF
TGCGCCAGCAGCACTTCCTCAGACAGGGTCGCGGAGACCCAGTACTTC
>TRBV18|.|TRBJ2-1|.
CASSPPTRDEQFF
TGTGCCAGCTCACCGCCAACGAGGGATGAGCAGTTCTTC
>TRBV2|.|TRBJ2-5|.
CASLRRSGSGETQYF
TGTGCCAGCCTTAGAAGGTCAGGGTCAGGAGAGACCCAGTACTTC
>TRBV5-6|.|TRBJ1-1|.
CASSLWQGGNTEAFF
TGTGCCAGCAGCTTGTGGCAGGGCGGGAACACTGAAGCTTTCTTT
>TRBV6-6|.|TRBJ2-7|TRBD1
CASSYRGQSYEQYF
TGTGCCAGCAGTTACCGGGGACAGAGCTACGAGCAGTACTTC
>TRBV19|.|TRBJ1-4|.
CASSLRGTNEKLFF
TGTGCCAGTAGTCTGCGGGGCACTAATGAAAAACTGTTTTTT
>TRBV5-6|once|TRBJ2-4|.
CASSLVDKNIQYF
TGTGCCAGCAGCTTGGTGGACAAAAACATTCAGTACTTC
>TRBV5-1|.|TRBJ2-1|TRBD2
CASSSDSGSTEQFF
TGCGCCAGCAGCTCTGATAGCGGGAGCACTGAGCAGTTCTTC
>TRBV11-1|.|TRBJ1-5|.
CASSFGSNQPQHF
TGTGCCAGCAGCTTTGGCAGCAATCAGCCCCAGCATTTT
>TRBV6-5|once|TRBJ2-4|.
CASSLVGGTKNIQYF
TGTGCCAGCAGTCTCGTCGGAGGGACCAAAAACATTCAGTACTTC
>TRBV7-9|.|TRBJ1-1|TRBD1
CASSPDRGDGAFF
TGTGCCAGCAGCCCGGACAGGGGAGATGGGGCTTTCTTT
>TRBV14|.|TRBJ2-1|.
CASSLGIRGSYNEQFF
TGTGCCAGCAGCCTTGGGATAAGGGGGTCCTACAATGAGCAGTTCTTC
>TRBV6-6|once|TRBJ1-5|.
CASGPGQPQHF
TGTGCCAGCGGCCCAGGGCAGCCCCAGCATTTT
>TRBV7-9|.|TRBJ1-4|.
CASSSGAANEKLFF
TGTGCCAGCAGCTCAGGGGCAGCTAATGAAAAACTGTTTTTT
>TRBV10-3|.|TRBJ1-1|.
CAISGPGTMNTEAFF
TGTGCCATCAGTGGTCCCGGGACAATGAACACTGAAGCTTTCTTT
>TRBV6-1|.|TRBJ2-1|.
CASSEALGDLRGQEQFF
TGTGCCAGCAGTGAAGCGCTGGGGGACCTCCGGGGTCAAGAGCAGTTCTTC
>TRBV5-1|.|TRBJ2-3|TRBD1
CASSLAPQGARGTDTQYF
TGCGCCAGCAGCTTGGCCCCCCAGGGGGCGCGGGGCACAGATACGCAGTATTTT
>TRBV7-9|.|TRBJ2-6|.
CASSLYRGSGANVLTF
TGTGCCAGCAGCTTATACCGGGGCTCTGGGGCCAACGTCCTGACTTTC